A selection of T cell receptor beta chains follows, all from one sample in a study of blood T cells in healthy people across ages. TCRdb redid the calling of the 5' RACE reads with MiXCR, one entry per CDR3 protein. The sample yields around 1.5 million distinct CDR3 sequences, 35% to 45% seen once. The specimen sequenced was blood. These receptors came from a young woman in good health. Both conserved end residues are part of each CDR3. The D gene is left open where the match is weak.

TRBV12-3/TRBV12-4 TRBD1 13 CASSPGGDYEQYF
TRBV2 TRBD1 13 CASSEKGTGEQYF
TRBV20-1 TRBD2 15 CSATSGRALLYEQYF
TRBV27 . 17 CASSVLGGGLMNTEAFF
TRBV4-2 TRBD2 17 CASSGLAGESTCNEQFF
TRBV6-5 TRBD1 17 CASSYLTGTGMGTEAFF
TRBV7-8 . 15 CASSLIRTYYNEQFF
TRBV27 TRBD1 13 CASSFRGLGEQYF
TRBV4-2 TRBD2 17 CASSQDPRTSGRNEQFF
TRBV6-1 . 17 CASSEAVGGLSNQPQHF
TRBV4-1 . 16 CASDQGLVGINQPQHF
TRBV7-2 . 17 CASSLGPESSYNSPLHF
TRBV12-3/TRBV12-4 . 15 CASSSDDMLYTEAFF
TRBV2 . 16 CASKSTEHSSYNEQYF
TRBV5-5 TRBD2 14 CASSLATSRETQYF
TRBV6-1 TRBD1 13 CATTGVVSYEQYF
TRBV11-2 . 19 CASSLPGRSLQGGQNEQFF
TRBV5-1 . 15 CASSARQGDGETQYF